Presented here are 26 T cell receptor beta chains from one specimen sequenced in a study of OX40 agonist ivuxolimab in advanced cancers. Method: immunoSEQ multiplex PCR; TCRdb's copy keeps in-frame clones and lacks some. The sample gives 30,000 to 40,000 clones, around 81% of which show up once; 15% to 20% is in the top ten. The sequences come from CD4+ or CD8+ T cells sorted from blood, collected in a trial of the OX40 agonist ivuxolimab. The receptors come from an adult with an advanced solid tumor such as melanoma, head and neck, liver or kidney cancer.

The rearrangement joins TRBV9 to TRBJ2-7, with D tentatively TRBD2 (6 bases). The CDR3 loop spans 16 amino acids. Trimming took off 3 bases at V and 7 bases at J, with 23 bases between the two ends. Germline assignment: CDR1 SGDLS and CDR2 YYNGEE. The CDR3 spells CASSASSGLMFKEQYF. The CDR3 DNA follows: TGTGCCAGCAGCGCGAGCTCGGGACTGATGTTTAAAGAGCAGTACTTC.

The CDR3 DNA is TGTGCCAGCAGCTCGGACAACTTCTATGGCTACACCTTC. It encodes CASSSDNFYGYTF. V is TRBV7-9 and J is TRBJ1-2, with D tentatively TRBD1 (5 bases). Germline lookup yields CDR1 SEHNR and CDR2 FQNEAQ (reference sequence). CDR3 length equals 13 residues. Trimming took 4 bases from V and 4 from J, leaving 10 bases between them.

This rearrangement joins TRBV21-1 to TRBJ1-5; the listed D gene, TRBD1, was not tested against the DNA. TRBV21-1 is a pseudogene. This CDR3 has 20 residues. The CDR3 reads CASSKGFGTGGCEDHQPQHF. CDR3 nucleotide sequence: TGTGCCAGCAGCAAAGGATTTGGGACAGGGGGCTGCGAGGATCATCAGCCCCAGCATTTT.

The V gene is TRBV28, the J gene TRBJ2-3, with D uncertain. Trimming took off 4 bases at V and 2 bases at J, with 7 bases between the two ends. Germline CDR1 and CDR2: MDHEN and SYDVKM. This CDR3 is built from 13 residues. The DNA of the CDR3 is TGTGCCAGCAGTTCTCAACTCACAGATACGCAGTATTTT. Translation gives CASSSQLTDTQYF.

J is TRBJ1-2 and V is TRBV2; a possible D gene is TRBD1 (5 bases). V lost 6 bases and J lost 6, with 14 bases in between. The length of the CDR3 is 13 residues. Germline CDR1 is SNHLY and CDR2 is FYNNEI. The CDR3 spells CASRSGIADGYTF. As DNA, the CDR3 is TGTGCCAGCAGGTCAGGGATAGCGGATGGCTACACCTTC. The variable domain in full, completed from reference TRBV2 and TRBJ1-2, reads EPEVTQTPSHQVTQMGQEVILRCVPISNHLYFYWYRQILGQKVEFLVSFYNNEISEKSEIFDDQFSVERPDGSNFTLKIRSTKLEDSAMYFCASRSGIADGYTFGSGTRLTVV.

The CDR3 region is CASSHGQGTNEKLFF. The CDR3 DNA follows: TGTGCCAGCAGTCACGGACAGGGAACTAATGAAAAACTGTTTTTT. The rearrangement joins TRBV6-1 to TRBJ1-4, with TRBD1 identical over 8 bases. The CDR3 contains 15 residues. Germline values: CDR1 MNHNS, CDR2 SASEGT. Trimming removed 5 bases from V and 1 base from J; junction bases left unmatched: 3.

J is TRBJ2-7 and V is TRBV27; 9 bases line up with TRBD1. This CDR3 has 16 residues. Trimming cost V 0 bases and J 1 base; bases outside gene matches: 4. The V gene's germline CDR1 is MNHEY and CDR2 SMNVEV (reference sequence). The CDR3 region is CASSLSLQGASYEQYF. In nucleotides, the CDR3 is TGTGCCAGCAGTTTATCCCTACAGGGGGCATCCTACGAGCAGTACTTC.

The chain couples TRBV9 to TRBJ2-3, with D perhaps matching TRBD1 or TRBD2 (5 bases each). Germline CDR1 SGDLS, CDR2 YYNGEE. This CDR3 has 15 residues. Trimming stripped 4 bases from V and 5 bases from J, with 17 bases between. The DNA for the CDR3 is TGTGCCAGCAGCCTCACCCTCGAGGGGAGAGATACGCAGTATTTT. Translated: CASSLTLEGRDTQYF.

This clone was counted once. This chain joins TRBV11-2 and TRBJ2-7; TRBD2 aligns across 11 bases. Germline V lookup: CDR1 SGHAT, CDR2 FQNNGV. After removal of 4 bases from V and 2 bases from J, the junction contained 7 bases not matched to a gene. The CDR3 contains 16 residues. Here the CDR3 reads CASSSLSGRAAYEQYF. The CDR3 DNA follows: TGTGCCAGCAGCTCCCTTAGCGGGAGGGCCGCCTACGAGCAGTACTTC.

V is TRBV30 and J is TRBJ1-6; unclear D gene. Looked up from germline, CDR1 is GTSNPN and CDR2 is SVGIG (reference sequence). The CDR3 length is 15 residues. Trimming pared 7 bases from V and 0 bases from J, leaving 13 bases between. CDR3 DNA: TGTGCCTACGCGGACGAGAGCTCCTATAATTCACCCCTCCACTTT. It is translated as CAYADESSYNSPLHF.

V and J are TRBV30 and TRBJ1-2, with 8 nucleotides matching TRBD1. Trimming took 3 bases from V and 6 from J; bases not matched to a gene: 6. Germline CDR1 and CDR2: GTSNPN and SVGIG (reference sequence). The CDR3 consists of 13 residues. The CDR3 protein is CAWSLGQGDGYTF. CDR3 sequence (DNA): TGTGCCTGGAGCCTCGGACAGGGAGATGGCTACACCTTC.

The chain links TRBV4-1 to TRBJ2-7; possibly TRBD1 or TRBD2 for D (5 bases each). The CDR3 covers 15 residues. Per the germline V gene, CDR1 is MGHRA and CDR2 is YSYEKL. The V gene lost 0 bases and the J gene lost 0 bases, with 9 bases spanning the gap. The CDR3 DNA sequence: TGCGCCAGCAGCCAAGACTGGGACCCCTCCTACGAGCAGTACTTC. Protein: CASSQDWDPSYEQYF.

The chain carries TRBV7-3 and TRBJ2-3; 9 nucleotides line up with TRBD1. Germline V gene sequence: CDR1 SGHTA, CDR2 FQGTGA. The CDR3 runs 16 residues. Trimming at V came to 5 bases and at J to 4 bases, leaving 10 bases not matched to a gene. The CDR3 nucleotides read TGTGCCAGCAGCCCCAGCGGGACAGGGCTTCCAGATACGCAGTATTTT. Translating gives CASSPSGTGLPDTQYF.

This chain joins TRBV9 and TRBJ1-3; 8 bases are shared with TRBD1. After removal of 1 base from V and 3 bases from J, the junction contained 3 bases not matched to a gene. The CDR3 has 15 amino acids. Germline V gives CDR1 SGDLS, CDR2 YYNGEE. The CDR3 DNA sequence: TGTGCCAGCAGCGTATCCGGGACAGGTGGAAACACCATATATTTT. This sequence encodes CASSVSGTGGNTIYF.

The chain recombines TRBV2 with TRBJ2-7; D gene uncertain. V lost 8 bases and J lost 4, with 15 bases in between. CDR1 SNHLY and CDR2 FYNNEI come from the germline V gene. The CDR3 runs 13 residues. CDR3 amino acids: CASASSPTYEQYF. The CDR3 DNA reads as TGTGCCAGCGCGAGTAGTCCCACTTACGAGCAGTACTTC. The whole variable domain, remainder taken from reference TRBV2 and TRBJ2-7, is EPEVTQTPSHQVTQMGQEVILRCVPISNHLYFYWYRQILGQKVEFLVSFYNNEISEKSEIFDDQFSVERPDGSNFTLKIRSTKLEDSAMYFCASASSPTYEQYFGPGTRLTVT.

The chain joins TRBV6-1 to TRBJ1-2; TRBD1 might be the D (5 bases). Germline-derived CDR1 and CDR2 are MNHNS and SASEGT. The CDR3 consists of 13 residues. The germline V and J ends were trimmed by 3 bases and 3 bases, with 8 bases remaining between them. CDR3 loop: CASSDQGDYGYTF. The CDR3 bases are TGTGCCAGCAGTGATCAGGGAGACTATGGCTACACCTTC.

The table lists this clone with a count of one. This chain uses TRBV7-3 with TRBJ2-1; D is possibly TRBD1 or TRBD2 (6 bases each). Trimming took off 1 base at V and 4 bases at J, with 17 bases between the two ends. CDR1 is SGHTA and CDR2 is FQGTGA in the germline V gene. The CDR3 contains 17 residues. CDR3 protein: CASSLMGGGGAYNEQFF. The CDR3 coding sequence is TGTGCCAGCAGCTTAATGGGTGGAGGGGGAGCTTACAATGAGCAGTTCTTC.

The V call is TRBV7-9, the J call TRBJ1-2, with D perhaps matching TRBD1 (5 bases). The V end lost 8 bases, the J end lost 2 bases, and 6 bases lay between the germline ends. CDR3 size: 11 residues. CDR1 is SEHNR, CDR2 FQNEAQ, per germline (reference sequence). DNA for the CDR3: TGTGCCAGCGGGGGGAACTATGGCTACACCTTC. This sequence encodes CASGGNYGYTF.

The chain joins TRBV7-8 to TRBJ1-5; 10 bases line up with TRBD1. The CDR3 runs to 17 residues. Unmatched junction bases numbered 8, after V lost 1 base and J lost 5 bases. Germline V gene data show CDR1 as SGHVS and CDR2 as FQNEAQ. Here the CDR3 DNA reads TGTGCCAGCAGCTTAGGCAGTTTGGGACAGGGGCATCAGCCCCAGCATTTT. As protein: CASSLGSLGQGHQPQHF.

The genes are TRBV5-6 and TRBJ2-5; 13 bases line up with TRBD2. Trimming removed 4 bases from V and 11 bases from J; junction bases left unmatched: 8. In germline, CDR1 is SGHDT, CDR2 YYEEEE. The CDR3 totals 14 residues. CDR3 residues: CASSLGTSGTAQYF. CDR3 nucleotides: TGTGCCAGCAGCCTCGGGACTAGCGGGACCGCACAGTACTTC.

This chain links TRBV11-2 with TRBJ2-5; D is possibly TRBD2 (5 bases). The CDR3 loop spans 14 amino acids. The V gene lost 1 base and the J gene lost 6 bases, with 12 bases spanning the gap. Germline values: CDR1 SGHAT, CDR2 FQNNGV. The CDR3 sequence: CASSLGGSVKTQYF. As DNA, the CDR3 is TGTGCCAGCAGCTTAGGAGGGTCGGTGAAGACCCAGTACTTC.

The genes are TRBV28 and TRBJ1-4; 7 bases are a match to TRBD1. The CDR3 is 16 amino acids. The V and J ends lost 3 bases and 6 bases, in that order; junction bases with no gene match: 10. CDR1 MDHEN and CDR2 SYDVKM come from the germline V gene. CDR3 sequence: CASSFGGNQGDEKLFF. CDR3 in DNA: TGTGCCAGCAGTTTTGGGGGGAACCAGGGGGATGAAAAACTGTTTTTT. Full variable domain (remainder filled in from reference TRBV28 and TRBJ1-4): DVKVTQSSRYLVKRTGEKVFLECVQDMDHENMFWYRQDPGLGLRLIYFSYDVKMKEKGDIPEGYSVSREKKERFSLILESASTNQTSMYLCASSFGGNQGDEKLFFGSGTQLSVL.

This sequence joins TRBV9 and TRBJ2-2; TRBD1 might be the D (6 bases). The CDR3 is made up of 16 amino acids. V was trimmed by 0 bases and J by 2 bases, leaving 11 bases between them. Per germline, CDR1 SGDLS and CDR2 YYNGEE. CDR3 DNA sequence: TGTGCCAGCAGCGTAGGGGGGACACTAAACACCGGGGAGCTGTTTTTT. Its protein product is CASSVGGTLNTGELFF.

The chain is built from TRBV7-8 and TRBJ2-7; a weak D match, TRBD1 (5 bases). With 3 bases removed from V and 0 bases from J, the gap between germline ends came to 12 bases. The CDR3 contains 15 residues. The germline V gene encodes CDR1 SGHVS and CDR2 FQNEAQ. The CDR3 coding sequence is TGTGCCAGCAGCTTGCAACAGGCCACCTCCTACGAGCAGTACTTC. Translated, it gives CASSLQQATSYEQYF.

The rearrangement uses TRBV7-3 and TRBJ2-2; 10 bases align to TRBD2. The V gene's germline CDR1 is SGHTA and CDR2 FQGTGA. J gave up 3 bases and V 6 bases, and 10 bases lay outside the gene matches. CDR3 length equals 17 residues. The DNA for the CDR3 is TGTGCCAGCAGTTTTAGCCAACTAGCGGGGCACACCGGGGAGCTGTTTTTT. It yields the protein CASSFSQLAGHTGELFF.

J is TRBJ2-5 and V is TRBV6-6; D might be TRBD1 or TRBD2, each matching 6 bases. The CDR3 is made up of 12 amino acids. CDR1 is MNHNY and CDR2 is SVGAGI in the germline V gene (reference sequence). V lost 6 bases, J lost 4 bases, and 9 bases lay in between. The CDR3 reads CASRTGAETQYF. The DNA of the CDR3 is TGTGCCAGCAGAACGGGGGCAGAGACCCAGTACTTC.